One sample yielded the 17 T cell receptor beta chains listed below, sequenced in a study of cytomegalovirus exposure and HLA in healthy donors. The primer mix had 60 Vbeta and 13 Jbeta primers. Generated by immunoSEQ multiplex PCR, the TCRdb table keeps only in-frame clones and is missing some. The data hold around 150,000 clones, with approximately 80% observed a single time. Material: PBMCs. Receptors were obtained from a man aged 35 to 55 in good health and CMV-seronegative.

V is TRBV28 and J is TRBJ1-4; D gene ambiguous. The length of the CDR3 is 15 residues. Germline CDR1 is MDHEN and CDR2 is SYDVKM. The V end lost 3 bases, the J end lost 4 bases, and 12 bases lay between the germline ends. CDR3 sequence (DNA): TGTGCCAGCAGTTTCGTACCCGGGTTTAATGAAAAACTGTTTTTT. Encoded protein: CASSFVPGFNEKLFF.

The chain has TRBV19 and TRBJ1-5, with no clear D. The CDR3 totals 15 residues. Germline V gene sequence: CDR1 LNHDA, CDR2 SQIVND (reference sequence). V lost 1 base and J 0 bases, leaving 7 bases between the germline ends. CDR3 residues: CASSIGGYSNQPQHF. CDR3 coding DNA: TGTGCCAGTAGTATAGGAGGATATAGCAATCAGCCCCAGCATTTT.

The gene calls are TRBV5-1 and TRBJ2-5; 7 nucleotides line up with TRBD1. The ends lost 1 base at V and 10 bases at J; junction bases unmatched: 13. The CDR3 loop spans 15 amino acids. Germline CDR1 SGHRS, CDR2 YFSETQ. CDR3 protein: CASSLLVTGSGDQYF. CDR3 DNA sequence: TGCGCCAGCAGCTTGTTAGTGACAGGGAGTGGGGACCAGTACTTC. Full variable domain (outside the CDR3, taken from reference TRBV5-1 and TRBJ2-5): KAGVTQTPRYLIKTRGQQVTLSCSPISGHRSVSWYQQTPGQGLQFLFEYFSETQRNKGNFPGRFSGRQFSNSRSEMNVSTLELGDSALYLCASSLLVTGSGDQYFGPGTRLLVL.

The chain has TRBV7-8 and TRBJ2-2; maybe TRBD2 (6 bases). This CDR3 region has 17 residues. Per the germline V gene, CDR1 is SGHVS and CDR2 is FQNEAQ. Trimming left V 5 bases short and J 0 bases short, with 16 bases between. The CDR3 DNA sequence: TGTGCCAGCAGCACTACCGGCGGCGGGACGAACACCGGGGAGCTGTTTTTT. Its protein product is CASSTTGGGTNTGELFF.

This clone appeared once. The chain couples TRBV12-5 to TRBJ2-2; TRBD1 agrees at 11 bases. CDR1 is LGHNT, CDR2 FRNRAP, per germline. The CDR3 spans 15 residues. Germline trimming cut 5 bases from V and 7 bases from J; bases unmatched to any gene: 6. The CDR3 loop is CASGAGQGGIGELFF. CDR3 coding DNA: TGTGCTAGTGGTGCGGGACAGGGGGGGATCGGGGAGCTGTTTTTT.

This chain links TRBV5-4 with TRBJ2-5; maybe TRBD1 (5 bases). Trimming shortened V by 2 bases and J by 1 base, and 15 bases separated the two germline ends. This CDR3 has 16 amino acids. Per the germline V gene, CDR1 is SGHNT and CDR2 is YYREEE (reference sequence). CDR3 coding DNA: TGTGCCAGCAGCTTAGGCGGACGACAGTTCCAAGAGACCCAGTACTTC. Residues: CASSLGGRQFQETQYF.

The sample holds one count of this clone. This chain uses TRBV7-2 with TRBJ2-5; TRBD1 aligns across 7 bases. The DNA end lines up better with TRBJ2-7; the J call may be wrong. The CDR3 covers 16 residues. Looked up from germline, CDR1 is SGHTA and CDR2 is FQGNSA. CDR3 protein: CASSFNTDRNPYEQYF. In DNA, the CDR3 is TGTGCCAGCAGCTTCAATACGGACAGGAACCCCTACGAGCAGTACTTC.

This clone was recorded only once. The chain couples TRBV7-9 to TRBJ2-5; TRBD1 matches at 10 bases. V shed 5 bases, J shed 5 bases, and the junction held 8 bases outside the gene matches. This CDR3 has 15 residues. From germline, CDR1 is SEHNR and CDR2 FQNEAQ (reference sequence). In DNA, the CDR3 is TGTGCCAGCAGCGCCCGACAGGGGGCAGGGGAGACCCAGTACTTC. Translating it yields CASSARQGAGETQYF.

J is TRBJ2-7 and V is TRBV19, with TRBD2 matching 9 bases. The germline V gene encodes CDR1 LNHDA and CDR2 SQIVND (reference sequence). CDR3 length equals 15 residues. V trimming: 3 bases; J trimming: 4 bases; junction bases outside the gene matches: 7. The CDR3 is CASSILAGSNYEQYF. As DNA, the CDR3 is TGTGCCAGTAGTATCCTAGCGGGAAGTAATTACGAGCAGTACTTC.

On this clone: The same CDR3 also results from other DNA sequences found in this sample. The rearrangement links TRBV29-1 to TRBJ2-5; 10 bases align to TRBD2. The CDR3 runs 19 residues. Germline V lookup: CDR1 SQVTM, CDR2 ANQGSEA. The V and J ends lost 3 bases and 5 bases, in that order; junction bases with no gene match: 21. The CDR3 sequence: CSVEGSVTSGIPRGETQYF. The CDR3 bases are TGCAGCGTTGAGGGGTCCGTAACTAGCGGGATCCCCCGCGGGGAGACCCAGTACTTC. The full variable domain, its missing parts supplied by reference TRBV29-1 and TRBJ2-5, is SAVISQKPSRDICQRGTSLTIQCQVDSQVTMMFWYRQQPGQSLTLIATANQGSEATYESGFVIDKFPISRPNLTFSTLTVSNMSPEDSSIYLCSVEGSVTSGIPRGETQYFGPGTRLLVL.

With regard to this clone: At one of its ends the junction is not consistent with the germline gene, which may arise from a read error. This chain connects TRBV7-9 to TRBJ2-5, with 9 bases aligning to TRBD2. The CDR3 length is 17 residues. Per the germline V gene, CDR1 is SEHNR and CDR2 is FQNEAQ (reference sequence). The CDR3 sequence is CSSSSSSPTSGEETQYF. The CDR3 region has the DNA TGTTCCAGCAGCTCCAGCTCTCCGACTAGCGGAGAAGAGACCCAGTACTTC.

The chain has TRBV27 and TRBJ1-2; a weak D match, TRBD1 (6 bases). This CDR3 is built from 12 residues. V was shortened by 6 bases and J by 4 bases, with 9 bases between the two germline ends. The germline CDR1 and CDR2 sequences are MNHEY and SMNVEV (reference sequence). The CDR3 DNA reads TGTGCCAGCAGAGCGGGGGCCTATGGCTACACCTTC. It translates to CASRAGAYGYTF.

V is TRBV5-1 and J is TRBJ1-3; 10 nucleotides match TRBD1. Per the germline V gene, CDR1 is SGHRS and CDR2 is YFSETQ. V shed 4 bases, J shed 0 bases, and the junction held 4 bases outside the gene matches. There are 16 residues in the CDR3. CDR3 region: CASSQGQGLSGNTIYF. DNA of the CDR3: TGCGCCAGCAGCCAGGGACAGGGGCTCTCTGGAAACACCATATATTTT.

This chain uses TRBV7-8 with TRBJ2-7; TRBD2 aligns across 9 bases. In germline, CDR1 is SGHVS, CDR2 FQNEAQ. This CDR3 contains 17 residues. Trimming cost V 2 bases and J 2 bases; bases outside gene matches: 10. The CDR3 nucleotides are TGTGCCAGCAGCTTAATACTAGCGGGTGCGGGCCCCTACGAGCAGTACTTC. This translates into CASSLILAGAGPYEQYF. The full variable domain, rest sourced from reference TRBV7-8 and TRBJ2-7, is GAGVSQSPRYKVAKRGQDVALRCDPISGHVSLFWYQQALGQGPEFLTYFQNEAQLDKSGLPSDRFFAERPEGSVSTLKIQRTQQEDSAVYLCASSLILAGAGPYEQYFGPGTRLTVT.

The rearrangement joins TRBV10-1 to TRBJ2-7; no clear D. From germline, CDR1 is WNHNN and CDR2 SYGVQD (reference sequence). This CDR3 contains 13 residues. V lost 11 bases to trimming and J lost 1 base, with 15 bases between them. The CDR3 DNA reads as TGCGCCGGCCAGCCCGGAGTATCCTACGAGCAGTACTTC. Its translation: CAGQPGVSYEQYF.

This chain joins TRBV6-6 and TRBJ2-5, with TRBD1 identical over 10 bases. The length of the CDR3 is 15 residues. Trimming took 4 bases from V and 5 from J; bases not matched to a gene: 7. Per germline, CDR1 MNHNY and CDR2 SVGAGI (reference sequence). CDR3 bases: TGTGCCAGCAGTTTAGACAGGGGGCGCAGGGAGACCCAGTACTTC. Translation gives CASSLDRGRRETQYF.

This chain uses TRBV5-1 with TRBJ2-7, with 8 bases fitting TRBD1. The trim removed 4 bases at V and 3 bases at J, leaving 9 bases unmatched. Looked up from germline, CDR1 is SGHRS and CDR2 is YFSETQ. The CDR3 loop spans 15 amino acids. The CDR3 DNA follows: TGCGCCAGCAGCCCGGACAGGGTTCAACTCTACGAGCAGTACTTC. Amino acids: CASSPDRVQLYEQYF.